The 5 T cell receptor beta chains below come from one sample, sequenced in a study of tumor-infiltrating lymphocytes in primary liver carcinoma. A constant-region primer served to make TCR beta cDNA from approximately 490 ng total RNA. Modified slightly, ARM-PCR produced TCR beta libraries over three nested multiplex PCR rounds. Amplification in the first two PCR rounds was performed using TRBV1-TRBV30 forward primers and a C-beta reverse primer for roughly 9 cycles each. TCRdb used MiXCR to reprocess the multiplex PCR reads, holding one entry per CDR3 protein. The data show about 350,000 distinct CDR3 sequences, with roughly two thirds seen just once and about 6.1% held by the top ten. The researchers obtained blood RNA from unsorted whole blood and also extracted germline DNA. The sample comprised peripheral blood. The origin of the receptors is a middle-aged man with primary liver carcinoma and hepatitis B virus infection.

Notes on this clonotype: This clone may be a read error of a much larger clone one base away. The V gene is TRBV6-6, the J gene TRBJ2-7, with D tentatively TRBD2 (5 bases). Germline assignment: CDR1 MNHNY and CDR2 SVGAGI (reference sequence). This CDR3 spans 13 amino acids. Trimming pared 7 bases from V and 0 bases from J, leaving 10 bases between. In DNA, the CDR3 is TGTGCCAGCAAACGCGGGTCCTCCTACGAGCAGTACTTC. It codes for CASKRGSSYEQYF.

CDR3 DNA: TGTGCCAGCAGCTTAGATTTTCTGGAGACCTGGTACTTC. Translating gives CASSLDFLETWYF. The chain recombines TRBV11-2 with TRBJ2-5; D unclear. CDR1 and CDR2 (germline): SGHAT, FQNNGV. The CDR3 has 13 amino acids. Trimming removed 0 bases at V and 13 bases at J, with 15 bases between.

In the case of this clonotype: A read error may be the cause here, since a much bigger clone is one base away. Likely a read error: the CDR3 ends without its conserved phenylalanine or tryptophan. This chain connects TRBV4-1 to TRBJ2-5, with D unclear. Trimming took 1 base from V and 5 from J, leaving 8 bases between them. Per germline, CDR1 MGHRA and CDR2 YSYEKL. This CDR3 is 13 amino acids long. The CDR3 DNA is TGCGCCAGCAGCCAAGGTTCCTGGGAGACCCAGTACTAC. It translates to CASSQGSWETQYY.

Concerning this clonotype: An end of the junction does not agree with germline; a read error may underlie this. The chain employs TRBV4-2 and TRBJ1-1; D gene ambiguous. Germline CDR1 LGHNA, CDR2 YNFKEQ. The CDR3 totals 15 residues. The CDR3: CTSIQVLTGGTEAFF. The CDR3 DNA is TGTACCAGCATCCAAGTTCTGACCGGAGGAACTGAAGCTTTCTTT.

Points on this clonotype: An end of the junction does not agree with germline; a read error may underlie this. The J gene is TRBJ2-3, the V gene TRBV6-1, with 9 nucleotides matching TRBD2. The germline CDR1 and CDR2 sequences are MNHNS and SASEGT. The CDR3 has 14 residues. DNA for the CDR3: TGTGACAGCGGAGTAGCGGGAGAAACATATACGCAGTATTTT. Its translation: CDSGVAGETYTQYF.